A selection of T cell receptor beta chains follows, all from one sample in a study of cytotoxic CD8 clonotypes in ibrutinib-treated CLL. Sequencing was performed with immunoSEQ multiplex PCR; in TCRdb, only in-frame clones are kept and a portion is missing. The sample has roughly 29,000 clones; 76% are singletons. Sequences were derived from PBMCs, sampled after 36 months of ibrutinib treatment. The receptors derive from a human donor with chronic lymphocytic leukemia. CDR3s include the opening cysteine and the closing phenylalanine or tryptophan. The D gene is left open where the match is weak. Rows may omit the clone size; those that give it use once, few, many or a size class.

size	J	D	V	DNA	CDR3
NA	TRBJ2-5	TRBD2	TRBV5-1	TGCGCCAGCAGCTTCAGCGGGGCAGAGACCCAGTACTTC	CASSFSGAETQYF
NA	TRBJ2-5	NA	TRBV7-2	TGTGCCAGCAGCTTCGGGGGAATCGTTGGGGAGACCCAGTACTTC	CASSFGGIVGETQYF
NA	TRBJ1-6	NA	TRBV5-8	TGTGCCAGCAGCTTGCTGGAACAGTTTAATTCACCCCTCCACTTT	CASSLLEQFNSPLHF
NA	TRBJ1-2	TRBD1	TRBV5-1	TGCGCCAGCAGCTTCGGACAGGCGGCCGGCTACACCTTC	CASSFGQAAGYTF
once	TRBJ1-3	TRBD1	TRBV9	TGTGCCAGCAGCGAAGGGACAGGTTCGTTCTCTGGAAACACCATATATTTT	CASSEGTGSFSGNTIYF
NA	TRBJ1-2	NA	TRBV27	TGTGCCAGCAGTTTATCATCAACAGAAAACTATGGCTACACCTTC	CASSLSSTENYGYTF
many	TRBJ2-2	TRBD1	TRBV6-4	TGTGCCAGCAGTAGCGACAGGGGTACCGGGGAGCTGTTTTTT	CASSSDRGTGELFF
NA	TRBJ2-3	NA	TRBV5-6	TGTGCCAGCAGCCTGACCCTCCCGACGGCTAGCACAGATACGCAGTATTTT	CASSLTLPTASTDTQYF
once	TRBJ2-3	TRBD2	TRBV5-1	TGCGCCAGCAGCGCCCTAGCGGGGGATACGCAGTATTTT	CASSALAGDTQYF
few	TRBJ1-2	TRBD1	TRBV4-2	TGTGCCAGCAGCCAAGATAGGGGGGACAGGGCCTACACCTTC	CASSQDRGDRAYTF
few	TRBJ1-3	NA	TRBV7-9	TGTGCCAGCAGCTTCCCGCCGGGACGGTGGGTCTCTGGAAACACCATATATTTT	CASSFPPGRWVSGNTIYF
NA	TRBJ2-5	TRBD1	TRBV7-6	TGTGCCAGCAGCTTAGCTCCGGGACAGGGGATTCAAGAGACCCAGTACTTC	CASSLAPGQGIQETQYF
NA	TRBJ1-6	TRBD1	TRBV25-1	TGTGCCAGCAGTGAACTACAGGGGGCGAGCTCACCCCTCCACTTT	CASSELQGASSPLHF
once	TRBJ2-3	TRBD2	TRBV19	TGTGCCAGTAGTACGGGAGGCAGTAGCACAGATACGCAGTATTTT	CASSTGGSSTDTQYF
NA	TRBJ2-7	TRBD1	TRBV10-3	TGTGCCATCAGTGAGTCTCGTGGGACAGGGGACCACGAGCAGTACTTC	CAISESRGTGDHEQYF
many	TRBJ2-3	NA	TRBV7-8	TGTGCCAGCAGCTTAGATGGCCCTTTGGATACGCAGTATTTT	CASSLDGPLDTQYF
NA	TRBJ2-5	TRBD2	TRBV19	TGTGCCAGTAGTGGACTAGCGGGGCCAGAGACCCAGTACTTC	CASSGLAGPETQYF
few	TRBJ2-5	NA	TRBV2	TGTGCCAGCGGAGGGGGAACTCAAGAGACCCAGTACTTC	CASGGGTQETQYF
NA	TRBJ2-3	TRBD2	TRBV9	TGTGCCAGCAGCGAGGGGATAGCGGGGACTAGCACAGATACGCAGTATTTT	CASSEGIAGTSTDTQYF
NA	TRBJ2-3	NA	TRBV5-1	TGCGCCAGCAGCTTAACCAGCGCAACAAGCACAGATACGCAGTATTTT	CASSLTSATSTDTQYF
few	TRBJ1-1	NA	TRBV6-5	TGTGCCAGCAGTTGGTTCCTGGGGGGGGCGGACACTGAAGCTTTCTTT	CASSWFLGGADTEAFF
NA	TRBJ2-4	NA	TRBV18	TGTGCCAGCTCACCCCCAGACAGGGCCAAAAACATTCAGTACTTC	CASSPPDRAKNIQYF
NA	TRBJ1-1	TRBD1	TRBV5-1	TGCGCCAGCAGCTTGGAGGGGGCGGTCACTGAAGCTTTCTTT	CASSLEGAVTEAFF
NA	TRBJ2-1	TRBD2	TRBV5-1	TGCGCCAGCAGCTTGGCTAGCGGGGGCTACAATGAGCAGTTCTTC	CASSLASGGYNEQFF
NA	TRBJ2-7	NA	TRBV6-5	TGTGCCAGCAGTCCCGGAGGCGAGCAGTACTTC	CASSPGGEQYF
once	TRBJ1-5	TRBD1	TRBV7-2	TGTGCCAGCAGCTTAGGGACAGGGGGCAATCAGCCCCAGCATTTT	CASSLGTGGNQPQHF
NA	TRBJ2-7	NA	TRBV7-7	TGTGCCAGCAGCTTTAACAGGGGCGCGGGGTACGAGCAGTACTTC	CASSFNRGAGYEQYF
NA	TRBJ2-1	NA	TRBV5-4	TGTGCCAGCAGCTTGAGAACCGGGAATGTCGATGAGCAGTTCTTC	CASSLRTGNVDEQFF
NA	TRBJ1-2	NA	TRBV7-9	TGTGCCAGCAGCCCTCCGCTGGTAGGGATCTATGGCTACACCTTC	CASSPPLVGIYGYTF
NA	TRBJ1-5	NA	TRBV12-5	TGTGCTAGTGGTTTGTTGGGGGCTGGGCCCCAGCATTTT	CASGLLGAGPQHF
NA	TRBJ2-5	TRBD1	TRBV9	TGTGCCAGCAGCGGACAGGGGGATGGGACCCAGTACTTC	CASSGQGDGTQYF
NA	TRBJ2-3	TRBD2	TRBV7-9	TGTGCCAGCAGCTTAAGACTAGCGGGGGGCTACCTGGGGGATACGCAGTATTTT	CASSLRLAGGYLGDTQYF
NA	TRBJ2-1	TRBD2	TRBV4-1	TGCGCCAGCAGCCAGGTCCTCATGACTAGCGGGGTTTACAATGAGCAGTTCTTC	CASSQVLMTSGVYNEQFF
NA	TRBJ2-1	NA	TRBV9	TGTGCCAGCACCCCCGGGATTGCCTACAATGAGCAGTTCTTC	CASTPGIAYNEQFF
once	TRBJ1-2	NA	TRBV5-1	TGCGCCAGCAGCTTGAGGGGGGTCTATGGCTACACCTTC	CASSLRGVYGYTF
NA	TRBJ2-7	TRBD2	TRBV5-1	TGCGCCAGCAGCTCCCCCGGGACTAAGGAGAGTCGGCAGTACTTC	CASSSPGTKESRQYF
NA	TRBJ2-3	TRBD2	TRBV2	TGTGCCAGCACCCGACGGACTAGCGGGGGGGGGAGCACAGATACGCAGTATTTT	CASTRRTSGGGSTDTQYF
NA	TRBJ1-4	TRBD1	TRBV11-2	TGTGCCAGCAGCTTAGATTGGTCAGGGGGTGAAAAACTGTTTTTT	CASSLDWSGGEKLFF
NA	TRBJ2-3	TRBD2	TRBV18	TGTGCCAGCTCACCAGTAGCGGGGGGCACAGATACGCAGTATTTT	CASSPVAGGTDTQYF
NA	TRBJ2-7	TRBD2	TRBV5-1	TGCGCCAGCAGCCGTACCCATAGCGGGGTGGTTGGCACCTACGAGCAGTACTTC	CASSRTHSGVVGTYEQYF
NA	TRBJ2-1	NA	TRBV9	TGTGCCAGCAGCTCCGACAGGCCCGTCTACAATGAGCAGTTCTTC	CASSSDRPVYNEQFF